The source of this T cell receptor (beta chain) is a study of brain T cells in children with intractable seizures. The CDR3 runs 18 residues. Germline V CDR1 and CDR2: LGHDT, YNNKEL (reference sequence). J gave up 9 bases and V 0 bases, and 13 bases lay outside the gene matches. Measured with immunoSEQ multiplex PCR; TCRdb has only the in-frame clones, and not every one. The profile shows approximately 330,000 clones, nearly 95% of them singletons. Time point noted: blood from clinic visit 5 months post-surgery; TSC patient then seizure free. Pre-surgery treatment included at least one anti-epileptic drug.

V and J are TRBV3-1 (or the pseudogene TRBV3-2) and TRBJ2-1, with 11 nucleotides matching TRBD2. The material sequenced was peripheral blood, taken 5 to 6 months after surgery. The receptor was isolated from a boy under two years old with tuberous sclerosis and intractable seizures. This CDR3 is CASSQDSISGRARAEQFF. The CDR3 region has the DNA TGTGCCAGCAGCCAAGATTCTATTAGCGGGAGGGCCCGTGCTGAGCAGTTCTTC.